Listed here is a single T cell receptor beta chain. Its target is unknown. The V end lost 5 bases, the J end lost 3 bases, and 6 bases lay between the germline ends. Germline CDR1 reads SGHAT; CDR2 reads FQNNGV. The CDR3 is made up of 12 amino acids. These data come from a study of cytomegalovirus exposure and HLA in healthy donors. Study observations and caveats: In vitro work confirmed that a few CMV-associated chains recognize CMV antigens. One later analysis, an examination of the 120 validation repertoires, found that first-cohort TCR clusters tended to co-occur in them.

Sequencing used immunoSEQ multiplex PCR; TCRdb keeps in-frame clones, though not all of them. The sample carries 110,000 to 150,000 clones, 85% to 90% recorded once. The sequenced sample was PBMCs. The chain links TRBV11-2 to TRBJ2-3; tentatively, D is TRBD2 (6 bases). The TCR sequence derives from a man aged 18-30 years in good health and CMV-seronegative. CDR3 bases: TGTGCCAGCAGCAGCGGGACAGATACGCAGTATTTT. Translation gives CASSSGTDTQYF. Complete variable domain (other parts from reference TRBV11-2 and TRBJ2-3): EAGVAQSPRYKIIEKRQSVAFWCNPISGHATLYWYQQILGQGPKLLIQFQNNGVVDDSQLPKDRFSAERLKGVDSTLKIQPAKLEDSAVYLCASSSGTDTQYFGPGTRLTVL.